One and the same sample provided the 10 T cell receptor beta chains below, sequenced in a study of PD-1 blockade in classical Hodgkin lymphoma. Only in-frame clones appear in the TCRdb table, and some are missing; sequencing was by immunoSEQ multiplex PCR. The sample contains 75,000 to 100,000 clones, 80% to 90% of which appear only once. Each patient experienced a relapse that followed autologous stem cell transplantation, and brentuximab vedotin exposure varied. The sample here was peripheral blood mononuclear cells (PBMCs), taken before the second cycle of nivolumab. The receptors were gathered from a human donor with classical Hodgkin lymphoma.

V is TRBV5-1 and J is TRBJ2-1, with 8 nucleotides matching TRBD2. V was pared by 3 bases and J by 3 bases, with 11 bases of the junction left unmatched. This CDR3 contains 17 residues. CDR1 and CDR2 (germline): SGHRS, YFSETQ. In DNA form, the CDR3 reads TGCGCCAGCAGCTGGCCAAACGGGGGACTAGGCTACAATGAGCAGTTCTTC. It specifies CASSWPNGGLGYNEQFF.

The rearrangement links TRBV29-1 to TRBJ1-4; no clear D gene. Germline CDR1 reads SQVTM; CDR2 reads ANQGSEA. This CDR3 is 12 amino acids long. Trimming took 4 bases from V and 7 from J, leaving 10 bases between them. CDR3 residues: CSVGTEGEKLFF. The CDR3 coding sequence is TGCAGCGTTGGCACAGAGGGTGAAAAACTGTTTTTT. The full variable domain, completed using reference TRBV29-1 and TRBJ1-4, is SAVISQKPSRDICQRGTSLTIQCQVDSQVTMMFWYRQQPGQSLTLIATANQGSEATYESGFVIDKFPISRPNLTFSTLTVSNMSPEDSSIYLCSVGTEGEKLFFGSGTQLSVL.

This chain connects TRBV6-6 to TRBJ2-1, with a weak D call TRBD2 (5 bases). Germline V lookup: CDR1 MNHNY, CDR2 SVGAGI (reference sequence). V lost 10 bases, J lost 4 bases, and 11 bases lay in between. The CDR3 has 12 residues. CDR3 protein: CATRAAYNEQFF. In DNA, the CDR3 is TGTGCCACGAGGGCAGCGTACAATGAGCAGTTCTTC.

This sequence joins TRBV5-8 and TRBJ2-2, with D possibly being TRBD2 (7 bases). The CDR3 has 16 residues. Germline assignment: CDR1 SGHTS and CDR2 YDEGEE. Trimming removed 3 bases from V and 6 bases from J, with 18 bases in between. CDR3 protein: CASSWGRGAGAGELFF. The CDR3 nucleotides read TGTGCCAGCAGCTGGGGCCGGGGGGCAGGCGCCGGGGAGCTGTTTTTT.

J is TRBJ1-2 and V is TRBV4-1; D uncertain. Germline-derived CDR1 and CDR2 are MGHRA and YSYEKL. This CDR3 region has 14 residues. V lost 0 bases to trimming and J lost 4 bases, with 9 bases between them. CDR3 protein: CASSQDKGPYGYTF. CDR3 sequence (DNA): TGCGCCAGCAGCCAAGATAAGGGTCCCTATGGCTACACCTTC.

The chain uses TRBV10-3 and TRBJ2-1; the D gene is possibly TRBD2 (6 bases). The CDR3 has 15 residues. Per the germline V gene, CDR1 is ENHRY and CDR2 is SYGVKD. V lost 6 bases to trimming and J lost 5 bases, with 17 bases between them. The CDR3 here is CAISHDRDFHNEQFF. In DNA, the CDR3 is TGTGCCATCAGCCACGACCGGGACTTCCACAATGAGCAGTTCTTC.

For this clone: The junction and the germline gene differ at one end; a read error may be behind it. Other DNA variants within this sample encode the same CDR3. This chain uses TRBV19 with TRBJ2-7, with 7 bases aligning to TRBD1. CDR1 LNHDA and CDR2 SQIVND come from the germline V gene (reference sequence). The CDR3 has 15 residues. CDR3 region: CASSARGQSSYEQYF. CDR3 DNA: TGCGCCAGTAGTGCTAGGGGACAGAGCTCCTACGAGCAGTACTTC.

The V and J genes are TRBV5-1 and TRBJ2-7, with TRBD2 matching 11 bases. Germline V gene data show CDR1 as SGHRS and CDR2 as YFSETQ. The junction had 17 bases not matched to a gene; V was cut back by 3 bases and J by 12 bases. The CDR3 consists of 16 residues. Here the CDR3 DNA reads TGCGCCAGCAGCTCCAGGTCCGGACTAGCGGGTAGCGGTATGTACTTC. It is translated as CASSSRSGLAGSGMYF.

The rearrangement joins TRBV19 to TRBJ2-3; D remains unclear. This CDR3 has 14 amino acids. The V and J ends lost 4 bases and 5 bases respectively, with 13 bases between them. CDR1 and CDR2 (germline): LNHDA, SQIVND (reference sequence). Written as DNA, the CDR3 is TGTGCCAGTAGTACCCTCGGACCAAGAGATACGCAGTATTTT. Encoded protein: CASSTLGPRDTQYF.

The rearrangement links TRBV9 to TRBJ2-5; 9 bases align to TRBD2. Germline V gene data show CDR1 as SGDLS and CDR2 as YYNGEE. The CDR3 is 16 amino acids. Losses at the gene ends were 0 bases for V and 5 bases for J; bases not matched to a gene: 8. CDR3 in amino acids: CASSVALGLAGETQYF. For the CDR3, the DNA is TGTGCCAGCAGCGTAGCCCTGGGACTAGCCGGGGAGACCCAGTACTTC. Using reference TRBV9 and TRBJ2-5 for the parts outside the CDR3, the full variable domain is DSGVTQTPKHLITATGQRVTLRCSPRSGDLSVYWYQQSLDQGLQFLIQYYNGEERAKGNILERFSAQQFPDLHSELNLSSLELGDSALYFCASSVALGLAGETQYFGPGTRLLVL.